This T cell receptor beta chain was identified in a study of OX40 agonist ivuxolimab in advanced cancers. The CDR3 is 13 residues long. The V and J ends lost 8 bases and 4 bases respectively, with 11 bases between them. The germline V gene encodes CDR1 SEHNR and CDR2 FQNEAQ (reference sequence). Assay used: immunoSEQ multiplex PCR; TCRdb lists only in-frame clones, some missing. Counted here are over 10,000 clones, 85% to 90% occurring once; the ten biggest clones make up about half. Sequencing used CD4+ or CD8+ T cells sorted from blood, obtained in a trial of the OX40 agonist ivuxolimab. This receptor was obtained from an adult with an advanced solid tumor such as melanoma, head and neck, liver or kidney cancer. V is TRBV7-9 and J is TRBJ2-2, with D perhaps TRBD1 (6 bases). CDR3 nucleotides: TGTGCCAGCCTGACAGGAGGCACCGGGGAGCTGTTTTTT. It translates to CASLTGGTGELFF.